These 27 T cell receptor beta chains originate from one sample sequenced in a study of pediatric ulcerative colitis. This table comes from immunoSEQ multiplex PCR, and its TCRdb copy is limited to in-frame clones, with some not included. The sample yields tens of thousands of clones, around three quarters seen once. The rectum was sampled with one to two pinch biopsies at colonoscopy. The sample consisted of gut tissue. All receptors derive from a boy aged 10-17 years with moderate ulcerative colitis.

This clone came up once. The gene calls are TRBV28 and TRBJ1-1; D uncertain. Germline-derived CDR1 and CDR2 are MDHEN and SYDVKM. This CDR3 comprises 14 residues. The ends were cut back, 3 bases at V and 5 bases at J, with 13 bases in the middle. CDR3 amino acids: CASSFFAGKTEAFF. Here the CDR3 DNA reads TGTGCCAGCAGTTTTTTTGCGGGGAAGACTGAAGCTTTCTTT.

The chain carries TRBV5-1 and TRBJ2-7, with D unclear. The CDR3 runs to 14 residues. The V end was cut by 1 base, the J end by 3 bases, with 11 bases between. Germline V gene sequence: CDR1 SGHRS, CDR2 YFSETQ. The CDR3 DNA is TGCGCCAGCAGCTTGTCCACCCGGCTCTACGAGCAGTACTTC. Its translation is CASSLSTRLYEQYF.

The V call is TRBV21-1, the J call TRBJ2-5. With the DNA end fitting TRBJ2-7 better, the J assignment may be wrong. TRBV21-1 is classified as a pseudogene. The CDR3 length is 16 residues. Here the CDR3 reads CASSKNRPEVKYEQYF. The CDR3 DNA reads as TGTGCCAGCAGCAAAAATAGGCCAGAAGTAAAATACGAGCAGTACTTC.

This rearrangement joins TRBV7-6 to TRBJ1-1, with D possibly matching TRBD1 (5 bases). CDR3 length equals 15 residues. Germline V gene data show CDR1 as SGHVS and CDR2 as FNYEAQ. V lost 5 bases and J 3 bases, leaving 16 bases between the germline ends. DNA for the CDR3: TGTGCCAGCAGCGCCCGGGACCTCGGTCACACTGAAGCTTTCTTT. Amino acids: CASSARDLGHTEAFF.

This CDR3 reads CASSTPGGFPIQEEQFF. CDR3 bases: TGTGCCAGCAGCACCCCGGGGGGTTTCCCCATACAAGAAGAGCAGTTCTTC. The chain carries TRBV11-3 and TRBJ2-1, with 7 bases lining up with TRBD2. The germline V gene encodes CDR1 SGHNT and CDR2 YENEEA. The J segment lost 10 bases and the V segment lost 5 bases, leaving 20 bases of the junction unmatched. This CDR3 has 17 residues.

This clone was counted a few times. The gene calls are TRBV7-2 and TRBJ1-2; perhaps TRBD1 as D (6 bases). CDR1 is SGHTA, CDR2 FQGNSA, per germline. The length of the CDR3 is 14 residues. Trimming cost V 4 bases and J 4 bases, with 13 bases left between them. CDR3 DNA: TGTGCCAGCAGCTCTACAGGGTATGGCTATGGCTACACCTTC. It specifies CASSSTGYGYGYTF.

The V gene is TRBV2, the J gene TRBJ1-4; D gene unclear. The CDR3 is 14 residues long. Germline-derived CDR1 and CDR2 are SNHLY and FYNNEI. The germline V and J ends were trimmed by 7 bases and 1 base, with 10 bases remaining between them. The CDR3 loop is CASMRFRTNEKLFF. In nucleotides, the CDR3 is TGTGCCAGCATGAGGTTTAGAACTAATGAAAAACTGTTTTTT.

The chain recombines TRBV11-3 with TRBJ2-1; 10 nucleotides align to TRBD1. The CDR3 runs to 14 residues. V dropped 5 bases and J dropped 9; count of bases not matched to a gene: 7. Germline V gene sequence: CDR1 SGHNT, CDR2 YENEEA. The CDR3 coding sequence is TGTGCCAGCAGCCCCGGGACAGGGGAGAGTGAGCAGTTCTTC. Translating gives CASSPGTGESEQFF. Together with reference TRBV11-3 and TRBJ2-1, the CDR3 gives the full variable domain: EAGVVQSPRYKIIEKKQPVAFWCNPISGHNTLYWYLQNLGQGPELLIRYENEEAVDDSQLPKDRFSAERLKGVDSTLKIQPAELGDSAVYLCASSPGTGESEQFFGPGTRLTVL.

This sequence joins TRBV9 and TRBJ2-3; 11 bases align to TRBD2. Germline-derived CDR1 and CDR2 are SGDLS and YYNGEE. Trimming at V came to 4 bases and at J to 0 bases, leaving 7 bases not matched to a gene. This CDR3 comprises 17 residues. The CDR3 sequence: CASSPRGLAASTDTQYF. The CDR3 DNA is TGTGCCAGCAGCCCCCGGGGACTAGCGGCAAGCACAGATACGCAGTATTTT.

The chain uses TRBV18 and TRBJ2-7; D gene ambiguous. Germline-derived CDR1 and CDR2 are KGHSH and LQKENI. V dropped 3 bases and J dropped 2 bases, with 8 bases sitting between them. The CDR3 sequence is 13 residues long. The CDR3 DNA reads TGTGCCAGCTCACCGTACGGACCCTACGAGCAGTACTTC. As protein: CASSPYGPYEQYF.

The chain recombines TRBV7-9 with TRBJ2-7; no clear D. This CDR3 has 13 amino acids. With 5 bases removed from V and 4 bases from J, the gap between germline ends came to 12 bases. From germline, CDR1 is SEHNR and CDR2 FQNEAQ (reference sequence). As DNA, the CDR3 is TGTGCCAGCAGCCCCCTACAGAATTACGAGCAGTACTTC. Its translation is CASSPLQNYEQYF.

The chain carries TRBV27 and TRBJ1-1; D may be TRBD1 (6 bases). Trimming pared 2 bases from V and 1 base from J, leaving 14 bases between. This CDR3 has 16 amino acids. Germline CDR1 is MNHEY and CDR2 is SMNVEV (reference sequence). The CDR3 DNA reads TGTGCCAGCAGTTTAATGGCAGGGGTTACGAACACTGAAGCTTTCTTT. Encoded protein: CASSLMAGVTNTEAFF.

CDR3 loop: CASSYREAYEQYF. DNA of the CDR3: TGTGCCAGCAGTTACAGGGAGGCCTACGAGCAGTACTTC. This chain links TRBV27 with TRBJ2-7, with D possibly called TRBD1 or TRBD2 (6 bases each). The germline gives CDR1 MNHEY, CDR2 SMNVEV (reference sequence). The V gene lost 4 bases and the J gene lost 2 bases, with 9 bases spanning the gap. The CDR3 totals 13 residues.

This sequence joins TRBV11-2 and TRBJ2-5; unclear D gene. CDR3 length equals 13 residues. Trimming shortened V by 0 bases and J by 0 bases, and 2 bases separated the two germline ends. CDR1 SGHAT and CDR2 FQNNGV come from the germline V gene. CDR3 sequence reads: CASSLEYQETQYF. CDR3 coding DNA: TGTGCCAGCAGCTTAGAGTACCAAGAGACCCAGTACTTC.

This clone was found a few times. The chain combines TRBV2 with TRBJ2-7, with D maybe TRBD1 (5 bases). Trimming shortened V by 7 bases and J by 3 bases, and 13 bases separated the two germline ends. Germline V CDR1 and CDR2: SNHLY, FYNNEI. The CDR3 consists of 13 residues. This CDR3 reads CASTLTENYEQYF. DNA for the CDR3: TGTGCCAGCACCCTGACAGAGAACTACGAGCAGTACTTC. Supplemented by reference TRBV2 and TRBJ2-7, the full variable domain reads EPEVTQTPSHQVTQMGQEVILRCVPISNHLYFYWYRQILGQKVEFLVSFYNNEISEKSEIFDDQFSVERPDGSNFTLKIRSTKLEDSAMYFCASTLTENYEQYFGPGTRLTVT.

The chain is built from TRBV5-1 and TRBJ1-1; D ambiguous. Germline V CDR1 and CDR2: SGHRS, YFSETQ. V was clipped by 7 bases and J by 6 bases, with 16 bases between them. The CDR3 runs 13 residues. The CDR3 sequence: CASSPVSGAEAFF. DNA of the CDR3: TGCGCCAGCTCGCCGGTTAGTGGGGCTGAAGCTTTCTTT. The variable domain in full, with the rest retrieved from reference TRBV5-1 and TRBJ1-1, is KAGVTQTPRYLIKTRGQQVTLSCSPISGHRSVSWYQQTPGQGLQFLFEYFSETQRNKGNFPGRFSGRQFSNSRSEMNVSTLELGDSALYLCASSPVSGAEAFFGQGTRLTVV.

This clone was observed a handful of times. J is TRBJ1-5 and V is TRBV19, with 9 bases aligning to TRBD1. Germline CDR1 LNHDA, CDR2 SQIVND (reference sequence). CDR3 length: 13 residues. With V trimmed by 10 bases and J by 5 bases, 6 bases remained unmatched. The DNA of the CDR3 is TGTGCCACCAAGGGACAGGGCGATCAGCCCCAGCATTTT. The encoded protein is CATKGQGDQPQHF.

The chain carries TRBV11-3 and TRBJ2-1, with TRBD1 as a possible D gene (6 bases). The CDR3 loop spans 16 amino acids. Trimming shortened V by 1 base and J by 8 bases, and 18 bases separated the two germline ends. Germline V gene sequence: CDR1 SGHNT, CDR2 YENEEA. The CDR3 spells CASSLVNRDISDEQFF. CDR3 nucleotide sequence: TGTGCCAGCAGCTTAGTAAACCGGGACATCTCGGATGAGCAGTTCTTC.

CDR3 in DNA: TGTGCCAGCAGTGACATACAAAGGGGACTGATCTCTGGAAACACCATATATTTT. It specifies CASSDIQRGLISGNTIYF. The genes are TRBV2 and TRBJ1-3; possible D gene TRBD1, 5 bases. The CDR3 runs to 18 residues. The germline V gene has CDR1 SNHLY and CDR2 FYNNEI. Trimming took 3 bases from V and 0 from J, leaving 18 bases between them.

The chain has TRBV15 and TRBJ2-5; 9 nucleotides agree with TRBD1. The CDR3 runs 16 residues. With V trimmed by 3 bases and J by 3 bases, 8 bases remained unmatched. Germline loops: CDR1 LNHNV, CDR2 YYDKDF (reference sequence). The CDR3 is CATSSNRGRSEETQYF. CDR3 in DNA: TGTGCCACCAGCAGTAACAGGGGGCGGTCCGAAGAGACCCAGTACTTC.

The chain links TRBV4-3 to TRBJ2-1, with D perhaps TRBD2 (6 bases). This CDR3 region has 16 residues. CDR1 is LGHNA and CDR2 is YSLEER in the germline V gene. Trimming shortened V by 3 bases and J by 8 bases, and 20 bases separated the two germline ends. The CDR3 here is CASSQGISGRFDEQFF. CDR3 bases: TGCGCCAGCAGCCAGGGTATTTCGGGGAGGTTCGATGAGCAGTTCTTC.

This chain links TRBV6-4 with TRBJ2-1; 7 nucleotides line up with TRBD2. The CDR3 is 16 residues long. V dropped 4 bases and J dropped 5; count of bases not matched to a gene: 11. Germline assignment: CDR1 MRHNA and CDR2 SNTAGT. DNA of the CDR3: TGTGCCAGCAGTGTGATAGGCGGGAGTGGGAACAATGAGCAGTTCTTC. It yields the protein CASSVIGGSGNNEQFF.

The chain joins TRBV19 to TRBJ1-1, with a weak D call TRBD1 (5 bases). The CDR3 contains 13 residues. Trimming shortened V by 6 bases and J by 1 base, and 9 bases separated the two germline ends. CDR1 is LNHDA, CDR2 SQIVND, per germline (reference sequence). This chain's CDR3 is CASRADRNTEAFF. The CDR3 nucleotides read TGTGCCAGTAGAGCCGACAGGAACACTGAAGCTTTCTTT.

The CDR3 coding sequence is TGTGCCAGCAGCTTTCGGCTAAGTGGGGATACGCAGTATTTT. It is translated as CASSFRLSGDTQYF. This chain uses TRBV7-2 with TRBJ2-3, with D uncertain. Germline CDR1 SGHTA, CDR2 FQGNSA. The V end was cut by 3 bases, the J end by 6 bases, with 13 bases between. There are 14 residues in the CDR3.

This chain connects TRBV7-9 to TRBJ2-1; D is unresolved. Deletions cut 4 bases from V and 5 bases from J, with 9 bases between. This CDR3 comprises 13 residues. The germline V gene has CDR1 SEHNR and CDR2 FQNEAQ (reference sequence). The CDR3, as DNA: TGTGCCAGCAGCTACGGACGAGACAATGAGCAGTTCTTC. This encodes CASSYGRDNEQFF.

J is TRBJ1-2 and V is TRBV10-3, with D uncertain. V shed 3 bases and J shed 4 bases, with 6 bases lying between them. Germline V gene data show CDR1 as ENHRY and CDR2 as SYGVKD. The CDR3 sequence is 12 residues long. The CDR3 DNA reads TGTGCCATCAGTGACAGACTCTATGGCTACACCTTC. This gives the protein CAISDRLYGYTF.

In its sample, this clone was seen once. The J gene is TRBJ2-1, the V gene TRBV27; 11 bases fit TRBD2. CDR3 length: 15 amino acids. CDR1 and CDR2 from the germline V gene are MNHEY and SMNVEV (reference sequence). V was pared by 9 bases and J by 1 base, with 5 bases of the junction left unmatched. In nucleotides, the CDR3 is TGTGCCAGGGCCGGGACTAGCGGATCCTACAATGAGCAGTTCTTC. Translated: CARAGTSGSYNEQFF.